This T cell receptor beta chain came from a study of blood T cell repertoires in COVID-19. Sequencing used immunoSEQ multiplex PCR; TCRdb keeps in-frame clones, though not all of them. The sample consists of about 290,000 clones, around 90% of them appearing once. Trimming at V came to 4 bases and at J to 1 base, leaving 10 bases not matched to a gene. Germline values: CDR1 LNHDA, CDR2 SQIVND (reference sequence). This CDR3 region has 16 residues. The chain recombines TRBV19 with TRBJ2-7; TRBD2 matches at 7 bases. Sequencing was carried out using PBMCs or T cells enriched from blood (not recorded which). The TCR sequence derives from a woman between 40 and 50 years old who had recovered from COVID-19. The CDR3 DNA is TGTGCCAGTAGTACTAATCGGGAGGCCCTTTCCTACGAGCAGTACTTC. This encodes CASSTNREALSYEQYF.